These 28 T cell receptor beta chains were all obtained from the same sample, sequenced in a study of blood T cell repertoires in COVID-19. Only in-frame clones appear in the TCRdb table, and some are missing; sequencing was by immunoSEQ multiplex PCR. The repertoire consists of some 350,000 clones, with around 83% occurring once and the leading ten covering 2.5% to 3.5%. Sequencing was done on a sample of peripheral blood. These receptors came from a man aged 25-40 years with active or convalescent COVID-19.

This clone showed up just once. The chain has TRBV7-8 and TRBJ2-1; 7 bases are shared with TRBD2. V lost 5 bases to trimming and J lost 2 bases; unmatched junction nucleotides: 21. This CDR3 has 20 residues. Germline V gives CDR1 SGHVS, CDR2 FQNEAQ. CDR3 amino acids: CASSRRGGREPTTAYNEQFF. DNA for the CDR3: TGTGCCAGCAGCCGGCGTGGAGGGCGGGAGCCCACCACCGCCTACAATGAGCAGTTCTTC.

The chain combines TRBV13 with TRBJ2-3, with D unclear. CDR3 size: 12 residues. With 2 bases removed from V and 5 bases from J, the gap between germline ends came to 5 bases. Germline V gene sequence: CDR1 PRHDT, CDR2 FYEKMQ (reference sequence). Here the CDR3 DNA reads TGTGCCAGCAGCTTACTCGGAGATACGCAGTATTTT. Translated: CASSLLGDTQYF.

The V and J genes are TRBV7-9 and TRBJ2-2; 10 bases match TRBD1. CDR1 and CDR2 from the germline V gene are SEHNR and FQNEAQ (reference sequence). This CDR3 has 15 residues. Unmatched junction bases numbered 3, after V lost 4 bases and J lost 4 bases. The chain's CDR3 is CASSWDRGGTGELFF. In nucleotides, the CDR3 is TGTGCCAGCAGCTGGGACAGGGGAGGCACCGGGGAGCTGTTTTTT.

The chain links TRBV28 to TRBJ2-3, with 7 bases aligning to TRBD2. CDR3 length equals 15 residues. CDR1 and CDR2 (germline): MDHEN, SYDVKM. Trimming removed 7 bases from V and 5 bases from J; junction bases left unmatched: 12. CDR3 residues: CASNGAGDGKDTQYF. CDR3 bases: TGTGCCAGCAATGGGGCGGGAGATGGAAAAGATACGCAGTATTTT.

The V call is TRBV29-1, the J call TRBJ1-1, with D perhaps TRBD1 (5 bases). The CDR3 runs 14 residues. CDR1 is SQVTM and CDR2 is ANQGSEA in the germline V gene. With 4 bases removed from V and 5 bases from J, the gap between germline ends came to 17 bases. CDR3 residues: CSVGGVSGRTEAFF. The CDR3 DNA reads TGCAGCGTTGGGGGGGTATCGGGAAGGACTGAAGCTTTCTTT.

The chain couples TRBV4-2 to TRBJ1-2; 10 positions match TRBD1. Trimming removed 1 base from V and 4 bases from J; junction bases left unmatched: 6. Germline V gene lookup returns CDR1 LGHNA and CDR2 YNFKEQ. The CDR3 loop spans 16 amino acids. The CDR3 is CASSQGPGQGPYGYTF. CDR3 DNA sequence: TGTGCCAGCAGCCAAGGACCGGGACAGGGGCCCTATGGCTACACCTTC.

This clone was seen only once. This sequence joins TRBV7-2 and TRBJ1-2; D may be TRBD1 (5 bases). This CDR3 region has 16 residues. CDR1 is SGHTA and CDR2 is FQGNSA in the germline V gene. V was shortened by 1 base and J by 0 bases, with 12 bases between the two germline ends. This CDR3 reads CASSLGVGTTNYGYTF. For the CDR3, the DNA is TGTGCCAGCAGCTTAGGTGTAGGGACTACTAACTATGGCTACACCTTC.

CDR3 loop: CASSLPGLAGLTDTQYF. The CDR3 nucleotides read TGTGCCAGCAGTTTACCGGGACTAGCGGGACTCACAGATACGCAGTATTTT. This sequence joins TRBV28 and TRBJ2-3; TRBD2 matches at 13 bases. The CDR3 loop spans 17 amino acids. Germline trimming cut 2 bases from V and 2 bases from J; bases unmatched to any gene: 4. Germline V CDR1 and CDR2: MDHEN, SYDVKM.

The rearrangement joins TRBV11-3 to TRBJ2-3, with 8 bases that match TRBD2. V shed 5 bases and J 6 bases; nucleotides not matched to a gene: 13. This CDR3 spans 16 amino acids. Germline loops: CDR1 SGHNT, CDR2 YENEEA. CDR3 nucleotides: TGTGCCAGCAGCCTTTATAGCGGTACTAGCGGTGATACGCAGTATTTT. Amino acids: CASSLYSGTSGDTQYF.

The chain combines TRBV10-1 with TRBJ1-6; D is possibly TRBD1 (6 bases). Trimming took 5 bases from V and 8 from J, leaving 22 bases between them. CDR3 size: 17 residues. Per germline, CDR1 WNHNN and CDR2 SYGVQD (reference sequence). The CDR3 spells CASSSRGTTANYSPLHF. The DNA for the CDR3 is TGCGCCAGCAGTTCCAGGGGCACGACAGCAAATTATTCACCCCTCCACTTT.

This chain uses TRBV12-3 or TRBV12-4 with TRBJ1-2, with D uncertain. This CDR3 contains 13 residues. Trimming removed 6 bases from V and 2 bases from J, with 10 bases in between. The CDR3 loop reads CASRSTVNYGYTF. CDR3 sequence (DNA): TGTGCCAGCAGAAGCACTGTGAACTATGGCTACACCTTC.

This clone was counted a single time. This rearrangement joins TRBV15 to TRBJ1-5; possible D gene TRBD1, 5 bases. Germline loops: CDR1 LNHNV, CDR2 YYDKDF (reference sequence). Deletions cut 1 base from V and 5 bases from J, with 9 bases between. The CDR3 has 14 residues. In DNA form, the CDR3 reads TGTGCCACCAGCAGAGGGGGCGCGGATCAGCCCCAGCATTTT. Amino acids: CATSRGGADQPQHF. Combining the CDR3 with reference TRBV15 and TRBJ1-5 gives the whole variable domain DAMVIQNPRYQVTQFGKPVTLSCSQTLNHNVMYWYQQKSSQAPKLLFHYYDKDFNNEADTPDNFQSRRPNTSFCFLDIRSPGLGDTAMYLCATSRGGADQPQHFGDGTRLSIL.

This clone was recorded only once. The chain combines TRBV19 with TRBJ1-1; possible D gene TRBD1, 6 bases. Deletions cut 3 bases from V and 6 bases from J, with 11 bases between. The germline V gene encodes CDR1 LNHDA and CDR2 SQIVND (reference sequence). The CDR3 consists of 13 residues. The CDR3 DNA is TGTGCCAGTAGTATTGGGCCAGGGGCTGAAGCTTTCTTT. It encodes CASSIGPGAEAFF.

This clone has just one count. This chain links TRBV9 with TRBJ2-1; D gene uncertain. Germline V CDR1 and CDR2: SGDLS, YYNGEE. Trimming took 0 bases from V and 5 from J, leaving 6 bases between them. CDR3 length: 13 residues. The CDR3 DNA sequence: TGTGCCAGCAGCGTAGTCCTACACAATGAGCAGTTCTTC. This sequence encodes CASSVVLHNEQFF.

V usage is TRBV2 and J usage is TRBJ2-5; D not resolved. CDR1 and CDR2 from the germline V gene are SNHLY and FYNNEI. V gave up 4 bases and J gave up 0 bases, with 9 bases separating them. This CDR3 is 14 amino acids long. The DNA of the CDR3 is TGTGCCAGCAGTGTAGACAAGTACCAAGAGACCCAGTACTTC. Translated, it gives CASSVDKYQETQYF.

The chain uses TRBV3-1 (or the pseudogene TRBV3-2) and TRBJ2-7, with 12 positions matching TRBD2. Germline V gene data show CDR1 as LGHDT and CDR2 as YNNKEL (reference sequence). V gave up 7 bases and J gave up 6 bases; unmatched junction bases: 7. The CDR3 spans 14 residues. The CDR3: CASTRGLAGGEQYF. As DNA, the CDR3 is TGTGCCAGCACCCGGGGACTAGCGGGCGGCGAGCAGTACTTC.

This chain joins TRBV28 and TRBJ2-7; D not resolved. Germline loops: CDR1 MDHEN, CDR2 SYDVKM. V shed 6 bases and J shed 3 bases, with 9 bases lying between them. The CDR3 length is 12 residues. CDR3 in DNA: TGTGCCAGCAGGGTAACTGGCTACGAGCAGTACTTC. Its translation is CASRVTGYEQYF.

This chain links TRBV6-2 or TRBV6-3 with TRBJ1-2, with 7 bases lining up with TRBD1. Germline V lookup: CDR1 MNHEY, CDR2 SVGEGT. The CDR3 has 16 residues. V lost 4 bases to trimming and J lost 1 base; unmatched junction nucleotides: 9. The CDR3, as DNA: TGTGCCAGCAGTTCCCCCAGGACAGGAAGTAACTATGGCTACACCTTC. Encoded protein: CASSSPRTGSNYGYTF.

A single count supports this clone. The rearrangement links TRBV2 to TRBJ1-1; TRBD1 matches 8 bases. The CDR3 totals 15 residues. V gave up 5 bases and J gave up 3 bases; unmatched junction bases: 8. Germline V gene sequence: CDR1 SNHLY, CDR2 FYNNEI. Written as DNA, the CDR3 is TGTGCCAGCAGTTGGACAGGGAAATGGGACACTGAAGCTTTCTTT. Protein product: CASSWTGKWDTEAFF.

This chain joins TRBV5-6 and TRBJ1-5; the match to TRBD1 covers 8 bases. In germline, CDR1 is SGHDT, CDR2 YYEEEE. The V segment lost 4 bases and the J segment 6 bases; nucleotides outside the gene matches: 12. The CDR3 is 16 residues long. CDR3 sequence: CASSTYQGAYGQPQHF. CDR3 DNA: TGTGCCAGCAGCACATACCAGGGGGCGTATGGTCAGCCCCAGCATTTT.

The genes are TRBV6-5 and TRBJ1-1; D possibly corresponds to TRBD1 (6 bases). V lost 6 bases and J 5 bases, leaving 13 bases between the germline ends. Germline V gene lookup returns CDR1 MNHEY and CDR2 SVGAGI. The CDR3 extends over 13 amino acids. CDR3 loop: CASSQFQGTEAFF. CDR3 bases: TGTGCCAGCAGCCAGTTCCAGGGGACTGAAGCTTTCTTT.

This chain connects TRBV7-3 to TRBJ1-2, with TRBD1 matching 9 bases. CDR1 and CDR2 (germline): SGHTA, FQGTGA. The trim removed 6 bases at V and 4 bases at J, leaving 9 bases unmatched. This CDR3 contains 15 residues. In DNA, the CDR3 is TGTGCCAGCAGATCTGCCCCGGGACAGGGCTATGGCTACACCTTC. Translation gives CASRSAPGQGYGYTF.

CDR3 amino acids: CASSSPAGAGRETQYF. The CDR3 nucleotides are TGTGCCAGCAGTTCACCGGCGGGGGCGGGAAGGGAGACCCAGTACTTC. This chain joins TRBV28 and TRBJ2-5; D might be TRBD2 (7 bases). This CDR3 has 16 amino acids. V was shortened by 4 bases and J by 5 bases, with 20 bases between the two germline ends. Germline V gives CDR1 MDHEN, CDR2 SYDVKM.

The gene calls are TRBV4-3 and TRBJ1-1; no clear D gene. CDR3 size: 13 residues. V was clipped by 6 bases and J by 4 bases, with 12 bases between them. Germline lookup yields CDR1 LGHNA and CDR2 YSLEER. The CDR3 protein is CASRRTLATEAFF. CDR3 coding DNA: TGCGCCAGCAGAAGGACTCTGGCCACTGAAGCTTTCTTT.

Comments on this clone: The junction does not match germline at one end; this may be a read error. The chain's CDR3 is CASSLGRGAFF. The CDR3 DNA reads as TGTGCCAGCAGTTTGGGGCGCGGAGCTTTCTTT. V and J are TRBV5-6 and TRBJ1-1, with a possible D match to TRBD1 (5 bases). Germline V lookup: CDR1 SGHDT, CDR2 YYEEEE. The CDR3 has 11 amino acids. Based on the CDR3 plus reference TRBV5-6 and TRBJ1-1, the full variable domain is DAGVTQSPTHLIKTRGQQVTLRCSPKSGHDTVSWYQQALGQGPQFIFQYYEEEERQRGNFPDRFSGHQFPNYSSELNVNALLLGDSALYLCASSLGRGAFFGQGTRLTVV.

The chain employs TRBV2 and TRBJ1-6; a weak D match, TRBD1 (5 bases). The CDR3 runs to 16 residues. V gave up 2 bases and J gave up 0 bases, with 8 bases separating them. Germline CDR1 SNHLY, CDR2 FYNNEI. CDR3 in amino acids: CASSESDSSYNSPLHF. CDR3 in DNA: TGTGCCAGCAGTGAATCCGACAGCTCCTATAATTCACCCCTCCACTTT.

The CDR3 reads CASSLGRAFGNTIYF. The DNA for the CDR3 is TGTGCCAGCAGCTTGGGCAGGGCTTTTGGAAACACCATATATTTT. The chain uses TRBV5-6 and TRBJ1-3; the D gene is possibly TRBD1 (5 bases). The germline V gene has CDR1 SGHDT and CDR2 YYEEEE. Trimming took 0 bases from V and 3 from J, leaving 10 bases between them. The CDR3 is 15 amino acids.

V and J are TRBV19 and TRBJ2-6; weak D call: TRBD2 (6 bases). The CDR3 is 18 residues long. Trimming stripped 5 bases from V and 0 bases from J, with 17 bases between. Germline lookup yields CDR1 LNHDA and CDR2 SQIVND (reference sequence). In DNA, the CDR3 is TGTGCCAGTAGTCCCCCCTTCGGCGGGGTCTCTGGGGCCAACGTCCTGACTTTC. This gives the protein CASSPPFGGVSGANVLTF. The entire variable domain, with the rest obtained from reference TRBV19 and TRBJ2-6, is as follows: DGGITQSPKYLFRKEGQNVTLSCEQNLNHDAMYWYRQDPGQGLRLIYYSQIVNDFQKGDIAEGYSVSREKKESFPLTVTSAQKNPTAFYLCASSPPFGGVSGANVLTFGAGSRLTVL.